This T cell receptor beta chain stems from a study of human T cells and chemical hapten exposure. Germline assignment: CDR1 SQVTM and CDR2 ANQGSEA. This CDR3 is built from 20 residues. The V gene end was trimmed by 1 base and the J gene end by 0 bases; junction bases not matched to a gene: 15. This clonotype was recorded a few times. The antigen remains undetermined. In the library, unique molecular identifiers were attached to individual cDNA molecules. Authors' data handling: Samples ranged from roughly 20,000 to 700,000 TCRs, with a median of approximately 90,000. Via MiXCR, TCRdb re-called the reads, giving one row per CDR3 protein. These V and J calls originate from TCRdb's pipeline instead of the authors' own analysis. Of around 120,000 distinct CDR3 sequences detected, over 7.5% appear once; the ten largest clones hold approximately 1.5%. Extraction of total RNA was performed on unfractionated whole blood.

General study findings and limits: TCRs above 1 in 1000 frequency did not change with DPC sensitization.

The clonotype was recovered from a human donor in good health. Some clones in this sample may be carry-over from other donors' samples. Sequencing was performed on whole blood. The chain recombines TRBV29-1 with TRBJ2-3; 11 bases match TRBD2. In nucleotides, the CDR3 is TGCAGCGTTGAAGGGAAACTAGCGGGAGTTGGACTACCTAGCACAGATACGCAGTATTTT. Translated: CSVEGKLAGVGLPSTDTQYF.